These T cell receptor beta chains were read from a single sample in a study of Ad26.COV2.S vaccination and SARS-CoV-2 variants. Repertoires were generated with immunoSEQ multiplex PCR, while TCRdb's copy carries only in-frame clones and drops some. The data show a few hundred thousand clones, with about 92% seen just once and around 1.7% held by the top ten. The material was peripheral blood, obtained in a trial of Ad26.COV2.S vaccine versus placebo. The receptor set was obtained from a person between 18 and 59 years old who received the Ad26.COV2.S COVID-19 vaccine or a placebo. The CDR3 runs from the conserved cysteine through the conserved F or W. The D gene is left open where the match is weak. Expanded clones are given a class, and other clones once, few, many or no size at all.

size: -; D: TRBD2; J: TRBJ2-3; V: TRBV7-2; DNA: TGTGCCAGCAGCTTAGAAGGCGGGGGGAGCACAGATACGCAGTATTTT; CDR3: CASSLEGGGSTDTQYF
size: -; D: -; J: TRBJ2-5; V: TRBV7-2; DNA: TGTGCCAGCAGCTCTCCCGGGGAGGTTAAAGAGACCCAGTACTTC; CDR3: CASSSPGEVKETQYF
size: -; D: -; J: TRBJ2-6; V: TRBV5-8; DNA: TGTGCCAGCACCCGGTGGGGCGTTAGCTCTGGGGCCAACGTCCTGACTTTC; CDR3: CASTRWGVSSGANVLTF
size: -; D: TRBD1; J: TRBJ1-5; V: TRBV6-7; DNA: TGTGCCAGCAGTTACTCGATTTTAGGGGGCGCGTGGGCCAATCAGCCCCAGCATTTT; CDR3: CASSYSILGGAWANQPQHF
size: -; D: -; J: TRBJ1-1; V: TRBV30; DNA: TGTGCCTGGAGTGTGAATATGGCGGTGAACACTGAAGCTTTCTTT; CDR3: CAWSVNMAVNTEAFF
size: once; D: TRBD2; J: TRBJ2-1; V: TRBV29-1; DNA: TGCAGCGTTGGAAGTAGCGGGGGGCCCCACTACTACAATGAGCAGTTCTTC; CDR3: CSVGSSGGPHYYNEQFF
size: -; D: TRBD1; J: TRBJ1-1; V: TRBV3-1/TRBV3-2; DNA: TGTGCCAGCAGCGAAAGACAGGGGCTCAGCACTGAAGCTTTCTTT; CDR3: CASSERQGLSTEAFF
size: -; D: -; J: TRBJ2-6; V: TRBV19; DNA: TGTGCCAGTAGTATGTTGGCGGTTTCGTCCTCTGGGGCCAACGTCCTGACTTTC; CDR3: CASSMLAVSSSGANVLTF
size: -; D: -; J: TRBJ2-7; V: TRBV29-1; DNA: TGCAGCGTTGAAAGCGGTTCCGAGCAGTACTTC; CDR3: CSVESGSEQYF
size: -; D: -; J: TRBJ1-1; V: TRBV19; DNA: TGTGCCAGTAGTATCCCAGGGAGGAACACTGAAGCTTTCTTT; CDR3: CASSIPGRNTEAFF
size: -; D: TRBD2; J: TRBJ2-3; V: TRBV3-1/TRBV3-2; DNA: TGTGCCTCAAACGGACTAGCGGGGGGGGAAGCTAGCACAGATACGCAGTATTTT; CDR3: CASNGLAGGEASTDTQYF
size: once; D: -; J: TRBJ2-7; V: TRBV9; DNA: TGTGCCAGCAGCGTAAATCCGGGCTCCTACGAGCAGTACTTC; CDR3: CASSVNPGSYEQYF
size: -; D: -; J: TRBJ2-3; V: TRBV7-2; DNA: TGTGCCAGCAGCTTAGTTCCGGCTTTTAGCACAGATACGCAGTATTTT; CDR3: CASSLVPAFSTDTQYF
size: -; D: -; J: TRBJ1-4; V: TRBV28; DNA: TGTGCCAGCCAGGGGTCTTTTAATGAAAAACTGTTTTTT; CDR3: CASQGSFNEKLFF
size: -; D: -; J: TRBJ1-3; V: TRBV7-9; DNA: TGTGCCAGCAGCTTAGCGGGAAACACCATATATTTT; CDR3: CASSLAGNTIYF
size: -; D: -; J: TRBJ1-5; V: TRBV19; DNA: TGTGCCAGTAGTAATGGGTACCGCGATCAGCCCCAGCATTTT; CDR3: CASSNGYRDQPQHF
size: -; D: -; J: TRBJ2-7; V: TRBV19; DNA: TGTGCCAGTAGTATAACAACGGACTACGAGCAGTACTTC; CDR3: CASSITTDYEQYF
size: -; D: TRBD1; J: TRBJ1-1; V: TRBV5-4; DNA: TGTGCCAGCAGCTGGGGCACAGGGGTGGGCACTGAAGCTTTCTTT; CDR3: CASSWGTGVGTEAFF
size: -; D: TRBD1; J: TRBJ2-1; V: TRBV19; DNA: TGTGCCAGTAGTCGGTGGACAGGGACCGATGAGCAGTTCTTC; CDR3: CASSRWTGTDEQFF
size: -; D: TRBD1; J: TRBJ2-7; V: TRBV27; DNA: TGTGCCAGCAGTTGGACAGGGGCGACCTACGAGCAGTACTTC; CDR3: CASSWTGATYEQYF
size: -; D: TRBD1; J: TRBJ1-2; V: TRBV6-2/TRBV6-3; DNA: TGTGCCAGCAGTTATTCTGGACAGGGGGCCGGCTATGGCTACACCTTC; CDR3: CASSYSGQGAGYGYTF
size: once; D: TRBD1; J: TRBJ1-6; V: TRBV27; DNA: TGTGCCAGCAGATGGACAGGGGGCTCCTATAATTCACCCCTCCACTTT; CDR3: CASRWTGGSYNSPLHF
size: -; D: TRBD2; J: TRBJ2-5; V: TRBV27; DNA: TGTGCCAGCAGTTTATCAGGGGCCCCGGTAGCGGGGAACCAAGAGACCCAGTACTTC; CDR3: CASSLSGAPVAGNQETQYF
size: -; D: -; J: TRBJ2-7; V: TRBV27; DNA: TGTGCCAGCAGTGTTAGCGGGACAGACAACTACGAGCAGTACTTC; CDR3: CASSVSGTDNYEQYF
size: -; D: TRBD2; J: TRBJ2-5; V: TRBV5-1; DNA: TGCGCCAGCAGCTCCGCCGGGACTAGCGGGGTGGAGACCCAGTACTTC; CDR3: CASSSAGTSGVETQYF
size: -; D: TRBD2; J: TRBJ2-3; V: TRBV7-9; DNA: TGTGCCAGCAGCTTTCTGACTAGCGGGGGCACAGATACGCAGTATTTT; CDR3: CASSFLTSGGTDTQYF
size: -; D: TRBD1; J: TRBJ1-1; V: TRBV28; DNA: TGTGCCAGCAGTTTAGGGACAGGGAATTCTTTCTTT; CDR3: CASSLGTGNSFF
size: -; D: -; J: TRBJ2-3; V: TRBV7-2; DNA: TGTGCCAGCAGCTTAGTAGGGGGGGGCACAGATACGCAGTATTTT; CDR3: CASSLVGGGTDTQYF
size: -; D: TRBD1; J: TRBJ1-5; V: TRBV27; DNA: TGTGCCAGCAGTATTACGTCACAGGGGGCTAATCAGCCCCAGCATTTT; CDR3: CASSITSQGANQPQHF
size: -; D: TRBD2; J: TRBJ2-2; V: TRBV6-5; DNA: TGTGCCAGCAGTTCCCTAGCGGGGGGCGGCACCGGGGAGCTGTTTTTT; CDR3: CASSSLAGGGTGELFF
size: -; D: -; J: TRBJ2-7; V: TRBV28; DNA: TGTGCCAGCAGTTTATTGGCCCCCGGGCAGGGGAGTCTCTACGAGCAGTACTTC; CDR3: CASSLLAPGQGSLYEQYF
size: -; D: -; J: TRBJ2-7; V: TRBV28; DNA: TGTGCCAGCACGGAGAGCTCCTACGAGCAGTACTTC; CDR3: CASTESSYEQYF
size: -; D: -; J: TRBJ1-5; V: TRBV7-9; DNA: TGTGCCAGCAGCTTTGACAGGAATCAGCCCCAGCATTTT; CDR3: CASSFDRNQPQHF
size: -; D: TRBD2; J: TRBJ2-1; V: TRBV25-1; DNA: TGTGCCAGCACGACTAGCGGGGGGTCCTACAATGAGCAGTTCTTC; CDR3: CASTTSGGSYNEQFF
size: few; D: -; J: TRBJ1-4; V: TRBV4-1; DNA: TGCGCCAGCAGCCAAGATCAGTTAATCACTAATGAAAAACTGTTTTTT; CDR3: CASSQDQLITNEKLFF
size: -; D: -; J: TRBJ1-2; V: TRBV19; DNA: TGTGCCAGTAGTATTTTTTTCGGGGGAAACTATGGCTACACCTTC; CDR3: CASSIFFGGNYGYTF
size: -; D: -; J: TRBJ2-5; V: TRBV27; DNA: TGTGCCAGCAGTTTGCAGGGGTTCGGGCAAGAGACCCAGTACTTC; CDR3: CASSLQGFGQETQYF
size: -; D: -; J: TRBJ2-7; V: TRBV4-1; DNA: TGCGCCAGCAGCCAGATATCTTCGACAGGCCCTAACTCCTACGAGCAGTACTTC; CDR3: CASSQISSTGPNSYEQYF
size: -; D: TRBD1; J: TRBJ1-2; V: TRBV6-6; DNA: TGTGCCAGCAGTTACTCAATGGACAGGAAGGTAGATGGCTACACCTTC; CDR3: CASSYSMDRKVDGYTF
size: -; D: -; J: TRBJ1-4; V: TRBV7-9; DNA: TGTGCCAGCAGCTTGGTATCAAGTCATGAAAAACTGTTTTTT; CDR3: CASSLVSSHEKLFF
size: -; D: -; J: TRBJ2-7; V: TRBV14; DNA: TGTGCCAGCAGCCTCCAGGGTTTGACCTACGAGCAGTACTTC; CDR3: CASSLQGLTYEQYF
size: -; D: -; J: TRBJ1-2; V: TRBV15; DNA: TGTGCCACCAGCAGCGAGAGCCCGACCACTAACTATGGCTACACCTTC; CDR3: CATSSESPTTNYGYTF
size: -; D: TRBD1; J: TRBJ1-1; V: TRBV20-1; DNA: TGCAGTGCGGACAGGGAAGGGGGGGCTTTCTTT; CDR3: CSADREGGAFF
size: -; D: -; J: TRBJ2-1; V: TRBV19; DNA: TGTGCCAGTAGTAGTAGAGGGACCAATGAGCAGTTCTTC; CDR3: CASSSRGTNEQFF
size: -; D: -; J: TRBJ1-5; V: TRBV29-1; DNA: TGCAGCGTTGCACACAGAACCAATCAGCCCCAGCATTTT; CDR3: CSVAHRTNQPQHF
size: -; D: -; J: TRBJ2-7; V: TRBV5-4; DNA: TGTGCCAGCAGCTTAGGGCTTACCTACGAGCAGTACTTC; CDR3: CASSLGLTYEQYF
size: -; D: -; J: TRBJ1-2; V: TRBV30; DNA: TGTGCCTGGAGCCACCAGGGACAAATCTATGGCTACACCTTC; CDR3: CAWSHQGQIYGYTF
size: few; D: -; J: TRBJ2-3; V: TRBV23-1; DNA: TGCGCCAGCAGTCAATCTAGATGCCGCACAGATACGCAGTATTTT; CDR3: CASSQSRCRTDTQYF
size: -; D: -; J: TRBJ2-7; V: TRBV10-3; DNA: TGTGCCATCAGTGGCACGGGGACCGAGCAGTACTTC; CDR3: CAISGTGTEQYF
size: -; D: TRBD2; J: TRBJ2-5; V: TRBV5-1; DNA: TGCGCCAGCAGGAGGACTAGCGGGCCAGAAGAGACCCAGTACTTC; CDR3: CASRRTSGPEETQYF
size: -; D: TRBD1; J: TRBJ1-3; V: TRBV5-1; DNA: TGCGCCAGCAGCTTGGGCGGGACAGCCTCTGGAAACACCATATATTTT; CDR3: CASSLGGTASGNTIYF
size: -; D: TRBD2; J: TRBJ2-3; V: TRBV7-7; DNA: TGTGCTAGCAGCCCTGGACTAGCGGGGGGGCAGGTCGCAGATACGCAGTATTTT; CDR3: CASSPGLAGGQVADTQYF
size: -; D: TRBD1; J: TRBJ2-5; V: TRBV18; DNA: TGTGCCAGCTCACCGGGGACAGGGCGAGAGACCCAGTACTTC; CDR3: CASSPGTGRETQYF
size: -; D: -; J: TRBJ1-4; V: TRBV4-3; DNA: TGCGCCAGCAGCCAAAACTCAGTTGCAACTAATGAAAAACTGTTTTTT; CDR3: CASSQNSVATNEKLFF
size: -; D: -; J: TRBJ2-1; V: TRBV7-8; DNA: TGTGCCAGCAGCTTAGAGGTCTCTTCCTCCTACAATGAGCAGTTCTTC; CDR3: CASSLEVSSSYNEQFF
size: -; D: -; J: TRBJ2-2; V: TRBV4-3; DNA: TGCGCCAGCAGCCAGACCGACTTGACGAACACCGGGGAGCTGTTTTTT; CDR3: CASSQTDLTNTGELFF
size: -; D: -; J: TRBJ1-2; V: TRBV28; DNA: TGTGCCAGCAGTTTACGGACAATAGTTGGCTATGGCTACACCTTC; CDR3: CASSLRTIVGYGYTF
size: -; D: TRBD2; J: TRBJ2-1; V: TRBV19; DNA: TGTGCCACCACTTTACTAGCGGGGGGGCCAAATGAGCAGTTCTTC; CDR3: CATTLLAGGPNEQFF
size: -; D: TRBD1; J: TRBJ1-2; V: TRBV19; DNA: TGTGCCAGTAGGGGGACAGGCGATTACTATGGCTACACCTTC; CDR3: CASRGTGDYYGYTF